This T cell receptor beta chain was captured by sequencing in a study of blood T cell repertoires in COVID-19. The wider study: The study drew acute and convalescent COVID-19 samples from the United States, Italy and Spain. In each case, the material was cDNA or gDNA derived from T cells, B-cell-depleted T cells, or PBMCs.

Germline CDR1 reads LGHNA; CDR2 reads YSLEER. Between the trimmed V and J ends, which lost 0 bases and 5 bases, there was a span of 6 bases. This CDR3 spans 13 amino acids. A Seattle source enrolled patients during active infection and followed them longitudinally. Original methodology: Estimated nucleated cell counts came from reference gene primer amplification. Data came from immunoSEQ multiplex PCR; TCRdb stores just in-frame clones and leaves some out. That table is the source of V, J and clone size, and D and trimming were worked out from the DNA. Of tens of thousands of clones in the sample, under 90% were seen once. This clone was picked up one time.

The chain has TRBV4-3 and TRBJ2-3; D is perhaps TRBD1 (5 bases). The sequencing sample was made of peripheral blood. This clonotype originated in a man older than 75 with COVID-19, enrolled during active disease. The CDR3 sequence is CASSQERGDTQYF. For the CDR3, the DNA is TGCGCCAGCAGCCAAGAAAGGGGAGATACGCAGTATTTT.